Listed below are T cell receptor beta chains from one sample, sequenced in a study of CD4+ T cells in melanoma. Libraries were prepared by immunoSEQ multiplex PCR; TCRdb keeps only in-frame clonotypes and omits some of them. The data hold 9,000 to 13,000 clones, with around 62% observed a single time. The sequencing sample was made of cells from a culture (not recorded whether cultured in vitro). These receptors were collected from a human donor with melanoma. CDR3s include the opening cysteine and the closing phenylalanine or tryptophan. The D gene is left open where the match is weak.

V,length,D,J,CDR3
TRBV7-8,14,.,TRBJ2-7,CASSATGSRSEQYF
TRBV25-1,15,.,TRBJ2-5,CASSESGSLRETQYF
TRBV5-6,12,.,TRBJ2-5,CASSPDQETQYF
TRBV27,14,.,TRBJ2-2,CASSLDRYTGELFF
TRBV5-1,15,TRBD1,TRBJ2-7,CASSWGGQGSYEQYF
TRBV2,14,.,TRBJ2-2,CASQTIGFTGELFF
TRBV7-8,14,.,TRBJ2-7,CASSPQQGPYEQYF
TRBV30,14,TRBD1,TRBJ1-3,CAWGTGTPGNTIYF
TRBV7-3,19,TRBD2,TRBJ2-2,CASSLRNPGLAGDTGELFF
TRBV30,17,.,TRBJ1-1,CAWRHGGGRGMNTEAFF
TRBV4-2,13,.,TRBJ1-1,CASSSNWNTEAFF
TRBV19,14,.,TRBJ1-1,CASRRAPMNTEAFF
TRBV29-1,13,.,TRBJ1-1,CSVEGQPNTEAFF
TRBV5-1,14,.,TRBJ1-5,CASIPVGSNQPQHF
TRBV29-1,16,TRBD1,TRBJ1-1,CSVIRDRGLSNTEAFF
TRBV30,21,.,TRBJ1-6,CAWSEFPWARDGKEEGSPLHF
TRBV29-1,13,.,TRBJ2-5,CSVEVGGGETQYF
TRBV7-2,15,.,TRBJ1-6,CASSLGRGGGSPLHF
TRBV18,13,.,TRBJ1-1,CASSPITQTEAFF
TRBV27,14,TRBD2,TRBJ2-3,CASSWGGPTDTQYF
TRBV30,14,.,TRBJ1-3,CAWTTGHSGNTIYF
TRBV30,16,.,TRBJ1-1,CAWLAGRAGGYTEAFF
TRBV18,16,TRBD1,TRBJ1-5,CASSPPSGGRNQPQHF
TRBV30,12,.,TRBJ1-3,CAWGTAGNTIYF
TRBV4-2,14,TRBD1,TRBJ1-2,CASRGDRRDYGYTF
TRBV4-1,15,.,TRBJ2-2,CASSRETGITGELFF
TRBV4-1,17,TRBD1,TRBJ2-7,CASSQGFTGGALYEQYF
TRBV19,16,.,TRBJ1-1,CASSLPRGTRGADAFF
TRBV7-2,14,.,TRBJ2-5,CASSRKAAQETQYF
TRBV10-3,18,TRBD1,TRBJ1-2,CAISEVRLGRDSYYGYTF
TRBV5-8,16,.,TRBJ2-1,CASSPYIRSSYNEQFF
TRBV7-9,15,.,TRBJ1-4,CASSYSLGAGEKLFF
TRBV21-1,15,.,TRBJ1-2,CASPRTGTLYYGYTF
TRBV18,14,.,TRBJ1-1,CASSPQGQHTEAFF
TRBV7-3,18,.,TRBJ2-4,CASSLYSQGAKAKNIQYF
TRBV4-2,14,TRBD1,TRBJ1-1,CASSQAPGTGEAFF
TRBV7-9,16,.,TRBJ2-2,CASSLGGTANTGELFF
TRBV7-9,16,.,TRBJ2-3,CASSLERFISTDTQYF
TRBV7-2,14,TRBD1,TRBJ2-7,CASSSDRGPHEQYF
TRBV2,14,TRBD1,TRBJ2-7,CASSGRDRGYEQYF
TRBV10-3,18,.,TRBJ2-1,CAISEPTPPGEGADEQFF
TRBV7-2,17,TRBD2,TRBJ2-7,CASSWIGLAGGLTEQYF
TRBV11-1,13,.,TRBJ2-5,CASSRGTDGTQYF
TRBV9,15,TRBD2,TRBJ2-1,CASSVAGGPRNEQFF
TRBV7-9,13,.,TRBJ1-2,CASSWGADYGYTF
TRBV19,17,TRBD2,TRBJ2-7,CASSIYDSTSGVYEQYF
TRBV5-1,18,.,TRBJ1-1,CASSRSITTGSMNTEAFF
TRBV4-1,16,TRBD2,TRBJ2-2,CASRLTSGVNTGELFF
TRBV19,11,.,TRBJ2-3,CASSITDTQYF
TRBV10-2,13,.,TRBJ1-5,CASSVKGHQPQHF
TRBV4-1,15,.,TRBJ2-5,CASSLIQGSQETQYF
TRBV10-3,14,TRBD1,TRBJ1-5,CAISDSTGYQPQHF